This is a list of T cell receptor beta chains from one sample in a study of T-cell reconstitution after alpha-beta-depleted transplantation in children. TCRdb itself ran the PCR reads through MiXCR, one entry per CDR3 protein. The sample has nearly 350,000 distinct CDR3 sequences, 15% to 20% seen once. Here the sequenced sample was PBMCs, mostly from graft donor cells, taken 360 days after TCRalphabeta/CD19-depleted stem cell transplant. Source of these receptors: a male patient aged 2 to 10 who had a stem cell transplant for acute lymphoblastic leukemia, so the T cells may come from the graft donor. The CDR3 runs from the conserved cysteine through the conserved F or W. The D gene is left open where the match is weak. Clone size is stated in some rows and not others, as once, few, many or a class when expanded.

V gene	J gene	D gene	clone size	CDR3 length	CDR3 DNA	CDR3 protein
TRBV12-3/TRBV12-4	TRBJ2-1	TRBD2	NA	15	TGTGCCAGCAGTTTACGGGGGGACCAGCACAATGAGCAGTTCTTC	CASSLRGDQHNEQFF
TRBV10-3	TRBJ2-1	TRBD2	few	16	TGTGCCATCAGATCGAGTGGACTAGAGATGGGCGATGAGCAGTTCTTC	CAIRSSGLEMGDEQFF
TRBV5-1	TRBJ1-6	TRBD1	few	15	TGCGCCAGCAGCTTGAGCGGGACAGGGGATTCACCCCTCCACTTT	CASSLSGTGDSPLHF
TRBV6-2/TRBV6-3	TRBJ2-1	TRBD1	NA	13	TGTGCCAGCAGTCCTACAGGGGGTAATGAGCAGTTCTTC	CASSPTGGNEQFF
TRBV7-9	TRBJ1-2	TRBD1	few	20	TGTGCCAGCAGCTTTTTTCCCCGACGAGACAGGGGGGAGTCGGACTATGGCTACACCTTC	CASSFFPRRDRGESDYGYTF
TRBV6-2/TRBV6-3	TRBJ1-1	NA	many	13	TGTGCCAGCAGGGGACGGGAGAACACTGAAGCTTTCTTT	CASRGRENTEAFF
TRBV27	TRBJ1-2	NA	NA	16	TGTGCCAGCAGTCCCTCTACAGGGCTGGTTTCCTATGGCTACACCTTC	CASSPSTGLVSYGYTF
TRBV30	TRBJ2-5	NA	few	14	TGTGCCTGGACCATCCCAGGGATCCAAGAGACCCAGTACTTC	CAWTIPGIQETQYF
TRBV7-3	TRBJ2-3	NA	NA	13	TGTGCCAGCAGCCTCCATCCGAGCGTTACGCAGTATTTT	CASSLHPSVTQYF
TRBV21-1	TRBJ2-1	NA	NA	16	TGTGCCAGCAGCAAAGCGCTGGGGGAACCGTACAATGAGCAGTTCTTC	CASSKALGEPYNEQFF
TRBV4-1	TRBJ2-3	TRBD2	many	15	TGTGCCAGCAGCTTACTAGCGGGAGGCACAGATACGCAGTATTTT	CASSLLAGGTDTQYF
TRBV10-3	TRBJ2-1	TRBD1	many	14	TGTGCCATCACCCTGGACAGGTGGTCCAATGAGCAGTTCTTC	CAITLDRWSNEQFF
TRBV19	TRBJ2-6	NA	few	16	TGTGCCAGTGGAAGTAGGGGGGTTTCTGGGGCCAACGTCCTGACTTTC	CASGSRGVSGANVLTF
TRBV27	TRBJ1-5	NA	NA	16	TGTGCCAGCAGTTTTCGGGCAGGTTATAGCAATCAGCCCCAGCATTTT	CASSFRAGYSNQPQHF
TRBV29-1	TRBJ2-3	NA	many	14	TGCAGCGTTTCCTCGTTCGGTAGCACAGATACGCAGTATTTT	CSVSSFGSTDTQYF